Shown below are 2 T cell receptor beta chains from a single sample sequenced in a study of blood T cells in healthy people across ages. A second PCR of about 6 to 11 cycles used a sample-barcoded 5' primer and a J-beta primer mix. TCRdb processed the 5' RACE reads anew with MiXCR; each CDR3 protein has one entry. This sample carries over 500,000 distinct CDR3 sequences, approximately 52% of them seen once, and the ten largest clones take approximately 12%. The sequencing input was blood. The receptors originated from a woman older than 75 in good health.

This clonotype has more than one count but fewer than ten. The chain employs TRBV12-3 or TRBV12-4 and TRBJ1-2, with TRBD1 identical over 9 bases. The J segment lost 3 bases and the V segment lost 3 bases, leaving 5 bases of the junction unmatched. This CDR3 contains 15 residues. The CDR3 spells CASSLDRGVDYGYTF. The CDR3 nucleotides are TGTGCCAGCAGTTTGGACAGGGGAGTGGACTATGGCTACACCTTC.

This clonotype was observed a handful of times. The chain carries TRBV12-3 or TRBV12-4 and TRBJ1-2; possibly TRBD1 for D (5 bases). Trimming took 3 bases from V and 4 from J, leaving 9 bases between them. The CDR3 spans 13 residues. The CDR3 DNA is TGTGCCAGCAGTTTTGCCGGGGCCTATGGCTACACCTTC. Amino acids: CASSFAGAYGYTF.